What follows are 30 T cell receptor beta chains derived from one specimen sequenced in a study of shared clonotypes between healthy human individuals (dated by TCRdb to 2020 to 2022). The protocol used for the library was the immunoSEQ multiplex PCR assay. In TCRdb, the immuneACCESS table is reduced to in-frame sequences with V and J assigned. These tables do not hold every clone; where another copy was compared, an unresolved V gene accounts for under half, and the others remain unexplained. This sample holds some 2 million clones; less than 95% were observed only once. Approximately 1.2% of the sample comes from the top ten. CD8 naive samples were obtained by positive selection for CCR7 among CD45RO-negative cells, yielding a CD45RA+CCR7+ population from which TemRA cells were excluded. The source material was naive CD8+ T cells sorted from blood. The meaning of the sample's cell subset or site label: CD45RA+CCR7+. Source of these receptors: a man aged 18 to 35 in good health.

This clone has just one count. CDR3 in amino acids: CASSDFGQPDTEAFF. In DNA, the CDR3 is TGCGCCAGCAGTGATTTCGGGCAGCCCGACACTGAAGCTTTCTTT. The rearrangement links TRBV10-1 to TRBJ1-1; D remains unclear. The germline V gene encodes CDR1 WNHNN and CDR2 SYGVQD (reference sequence). This CDR3 is 15 amino acids long. The ends were cut back, 3 bases at V and 3 bases at J, with 14 bases in the middle.

The J gene is TRBJ2-1, the V gene TRBV5-1; the D is unclear. The germline gives CDR1 SGHRS, CDR2 YFSETQ. The ends were cut back, 0 bases at V and 6 bases at J, with 7 bases in the middle. The CDR3 contains 13 residues. CDR3 DNA sequence: TGCGCCAGCAGCTTGGAGGCGTCCAATGAGCAGTTCTTC. This translates into CASSLEASNEQFF. The full variable domain, with the rest looked up from reference TRBV5-1 and TRBJ2-1, is KAGVTQTPRYLIKTRGQQVTLSCSPISGHRSVSWYQQTPGQGLQFLFEYFSETQRNKGNFPGRFSGRQFSNSRSEMNVSTLELGDSALYLCASSLEASNEQFFGPGTRLTVL.

This chain connects TRBV19 to TRBJ2-7; 8 bases agree with TRBD1. Germline V gene lookup returns CDR1 LNHDA and CDR2 SQIVND (reference sequence). The CDR3 is made up of 14 amino acids. V lost 5 bases, J lost 3 bases, and 6 bases stayed unmatched. CDR3 residues: CASSHRGNYYEQYF. The DNA for the CDR3 is TGTGCCAGTAGTCACAGGGGGAACTACTACGAGCAGTACTTC.

The chain uses TRBV13 and TRBJ2-7; a weak D match, TRBD2 (5 bases). CDR3 length equals 12 residues. V was clipped by 5 bases and J by 6 bases, with 11 bases between them. Looked up from germline, CDR1 is PRHDT and CDR2 is FYEKMQ (reference sequence). CDR3 in amino acids: CASSPPEGEQYF. CDR3 in DNA: TGTGCCAGCAGCCCCCCTGAGGGCGAGCAGTACTTC.

This clone has a single count. V and J are TRBV5-4 and TRBJ2-3; D may be TRBD1 (5 bases). V shed 3 bases and J shed 0 bases, with 11 bases lying between them. The germline V gene has CDR1 SGHNT and CDR2 YYREEE (reference sequence). The CDR3 loop spans 15 amino acids. The CDR3 protein is CASSYTGSSTDTQYF. DNA of the CDR3: TGTGCCAGCAGCTATACAGGATCAAGCACAGATACGCAGTATTTT.

The gene calls are TRBV5-6 and TRBJ1-1, with 7 bases lining up with TRBD1. Trimming removed 7 bases from V and 0 bases from J; junction bases left unmatched: 9. The germline CDR1 and CDR2 sequences are SGHDT and YYEEEE. This CDR3 is built from 15 residues. The CDR3 reads CASGPLTGVNTEAFF. The DNA of the CDR3 is TGTGCCAGCGGACCGCTAACAGGGGTGAACACTGAAGCTTTCTTT.

The rearrangement joins TRBV6-5 to TRBJ1-1, with D possibly being TRBD1 (5 bases). In germline, CDR1 is MNHEY, CDR2 SVGAGI. This CDR3 contains 15 residues. Deletions cut 6 bases from V and 2 bases from J, with 16 bases between. The CDR3 spells CASSPGGDFNTEAFF. In nucleotides, the CDR3 is TGTGCCAGCAGCCCCGGAGGGGATTTTAACACTGAAGCTTTCTTT.

This clone was seen just once. The chain employs TRBV7-9 and TRBJ2-5; no firm D call. V was cut by 1 base and J by 2 bases, with 11 bases left in between. From germline, CDR1 is SEHNR and CDR2 FQNEAQ (reference sequence). The CDR3 covers 15 residues. CDR3 region: CASSLVLSSQETQYF. In DNA, the CDR3 is TGTGCCAGCAGCTTAGTTCTTTCCTCGCAAGAGACCCAGTACTTC.

The CDR3 region is CAISEEGYTEAFF. In nucleotides, the CDR3 is TGTGCCATCAGTGAGGAAGGTTACACTGAAGCTTTCTTT. The chain combines TRBV10-3 with TRBJ1-1; D remains ambiguous. Looked up from germline, CDR1 is ENHRY and CDR2 is SYGVKD. V lost 2 bases to trimming and J lost 3 bases, with 7 bases between them. The CDR3 contains 13 residues.

This chain joins TRBV5-1 and TRBJ1-1; D possibly corresponds to TRBD1 (5 bases). V lost 5 bases, J lost 5 bases, and 13 bases lay in between. This CDR3 spans 13 amino acids. Germline CDR1 reads SGHRS; CDR2 reads YFSETQ. CDR3 nucleotide sequence: TGCGCCAGCAGTTATCAGGGTGGGACTGAAGCTTTCTTT. This gives the protein CASSYQGGTEAFF.

The J gene is TRBJ2-7, the V gene TRBV5-1, with 9 bases that match TRBD1. With V trimmed by 5 bases and J by 5 bases, 11 bases remained unmatched. Germline values: CDR1 SGHRS, CDR2 YFSETQ. CDR3 size: 15 residues. CDR3 in amino acids: CASRQIGTGNHEQYF. CDR3 nucleotide sequence: TGCGCCAGCAGGCAAATCGGGACAGGGAACCACGAGCAGTACTTC.

DNA for the CDR3: TGCAGCGTCCTCGACTGGACGGATACGCAGTATTTT. Translated, it gives CSVLDWTDTQYF. The chain recombines TRBV29-1 with TRBJ2-3; D unresolved. V dropped 6 bases and J dropped 6 bases, with 13 bases sitting between them. This CDR3 spans 12 amino acids. Looked up from germline, CDR1 is SQVTM and CDR2 is ANQGSEA.

The chain joins TRBV5-4 to TRBJ2-7, with TRBD2 matching over 7 bases. The CDR3 extends over 14 amino acids. Per the germline V gene, CDR1 is SGHNT and CDR2 is YYREEE (reference sequence). V trimming: 0 bases; J trimming: 3 bases; junction bases outside the gene matches: 3. The CDR3 here is CASSLEGLNYEQYF. The CDR3 bases are TGTGCCAGCAGCTTGGAGGGACTAAACTACGAGCAGTACTTC.

The chain employs TRBV30 and TRBJ2-2, with TRBD2 as a possible D gene (5 bases). The CDR3 runs 17 residues. Trimming shortened V by 0 bases and J by 0 bases, and 14 bases separated the two germline ends. Germline CDR1 is GTSNPN and CDR2 is SVGIG (reference sequence). The CDR3 DNA is TGTGCCTGGAGTGTCTTGAGGGCTACTACGAACACCGGGGAGCTGTTTTTT. It encodes CAWSVLRATTNTGELFF.

V is TRBV2 and J is TRBJ2-3; D may be TRBD1 or TRBD2 (5 bases each). V shed 7 bases and J shed 2 bases, with 10 bases lying between them. The V gene's germline CDR1 is SNHLY and CDR2 FYNNEI. The CDR3 loop spans 13 amino acids. CDR3 coding DNA: TGTGCCAGCACCGGGACGGACACAGATACGCAGTATTTT. The encoded protein is CASTGTDTDTQYF.

The chain links TRBV7-9 to TRBJ1-2; D is possibly TRBD1 (6 bases). The V end lost 1 base, the J end lost 3 bases, and 15 bases lay between the germline ends. The CDR3 sequence is 16 residues long. Germline values: CDR1 SEHNR, CDR2 FQNEAQ (reference sequence). The DNA of the CDR3 is TGTGCCAGCAGCTTAGAGGGGGTCCTAACCGACTATGGCTACACCTTC. It is translated as CASSLEGVLTDYGYTF.

This chain connects TRBV6-5 to TRBJ2-1; 11 nucleotides line up with TRBD2. Trimming removed 4 bases from V and 8 bases from J; junction bases left unmatched: 4. The CDR3 has 14 amino acids. CDR1 and CDR2 from the germline V gene are MNHEY and SVGAGI. The CDR3 DNA sequence: TGTGCCAGCAGTTCGGAACTAGCGGGAGATGAGCAGTTCTTC. It yields the protein CASSSELAGDEQFF.

The chain employs TRBV5-6 and TRBJ1-1; maybe TRBD1 (5 bases). Trimming took 0 bases from V and 0 from J, leaving 12 bases between them. This CDR3 spans 16 amino acids. Per the germline V gene, CDR1 is SGHDT and CDR2 is YYEEEE. The CDR3 here is CASSLEGIGVNTEAFF. The CDR3 bases are TGTGCCAGCAGCTTGGAAGGTATAGGGGTGAACACTGAAGCTTTCTTT.

This sequence joins TRBV27 and TRBJ1-1; 8 bases match TRBD1. V lost 5 bases and J lost 7; bases outside the gene matches: 12. The CDR3 spans 15 residues. Germline-derived CDR1 and CDR2 are MNHEY and SMNVEV (reference sequence). The CDR3 spells CASSLGQGFENEAFF. The CDR3 DNA reads as TGTGCCAGCAGTCTAGGACAGGGCTTCGAAAATGAAGCTTTCTTT.

In regard to this clone: The sample has other DNA sequences that encode this CDR3 too. The V call is TRBV6-5, the J call TRBJ1-2; D unresolved. V gave up 0 bases and J gave up 4 bases, with 3 bases separating them. The CDR3 loop spans 12 amino acids. Germline lookup yields CDR1 MNHEY and CDR2 SVGAGI. CDR3 sequence (DNA): TGTGCCAGCAGTTACTCTGGCTATGGCTACACCTTC. It yields the protein CASSYSGYGYTF.

A note on this clone: The same CDR3 is also encoded by other DNA sequences in this sample. The chain employs TRBV4-3 and TRBJ2-1; 8 bases line up with TRBD1. This CDR3 is built from 13 residues. J gave up 6 bases and V 4 bases, and 2 bases lay outside the gene matches. Germline CDR1 reads LGHNA; CDR2 reads YSLEER. CDR3 loop: CASSPGQGNEQFF. The CDR3 DNA is TGCGCCAGCAGCCCCGGACAGGGCAATGAGCAGTTCTTC.

Comments on this clone: This same CDR3 is encoded by further DNA sequences in the sample. The genes are TRBV11-2 and TRBJ1-1; D is unresolved. Germline CDR1 and CDR2: SGHAT and FQNNGV. This CDR3 is built from 12 residues. Trimming left V 0 bases short and J 4 bases short, with 3 bases between. This chain's CDR3 is CASSLDRTEAFF. The CDR3 nucleotides read TGTGCCAGCAGCTTAGATCGCACTGAAGCTTTCTTT. Looking up the rest from reference TRBV11-2 and TRBJ1-1 gives the full variable domain: EAGVAQSPRYKIIEKRQSVAFWCNPISGHATLYWYQQILGQGPKLLIQFQNNGVVDDSQLPKDRFSAERLKGVDSTLKIQPAKLEDSAVYLCASSLDRTEAFFGQGTRLTVV.

Regarding this clone: The same CDR3 is also encoded by other DNA sequences in this sample. The chain's CDR3 is CASSFGTGSYEQYF. CDR3 in DNA: TGTGCCAGCAGCTTTGGGACAGGGAGCTACGAGCAGTACTTC. V is TRBV5-6 and J is TRBJ2-7; 9 positions agree with TRBD1. Germline assignment: CDR1 SGHDT and CDR2 YYEEEE. Unmatched junction bases numbered 3, after V lost 2 bases and J lost 3 bases. CDR3 length: 14 amino acids.

This chain connects TRBV27 to TRBJ2-1; 11 bases map to TRBD2. The CDR3 extends over 15 amino acids. In germline, CDR1 is MNHEY, CDR2 SMNVEV (reference sequence). After removal of 5 bases from V and 3 bases from J, the junction contained 3 bases not matched to a gene. The CDR3 bases are TGTGCCAGCAGTCCGACTAGCGGGATCTACAATGAGCAGTTCTTC. This translates into CASSPTSGIYNEQFF.

CDR3 loop: CASSRYGDHEQYF. DNA of the CDR3: TGCGCCAGCAGTCGTTACGGGGACCACGAGCAGTACTTC. This chain connects TRBV4-1 to TRBJ2-7; TRBD1 or TRBD2 may be the D gene (5 bases each). The CDR3 length is 13 residues. V shed 6 bases and J shed 5 bases, with 14 bases lying between them. Germline-derived CDR1 and CDR2 are MGHRA and YSYEKL.

This chain joins TRBV7-9 and TRBJ2-2, with TRBD1 matching 12 bases. The length of the CDR3 is 16 residues. The V and J ends lost 2 bases and 11 bases, in that order; junction bases with no gene match: 9. The germline V gene has CDR1 SEHNR and CDR2 FQNEAQ (reference sequence). The chain's CDR3 is CASSLPGQGARTELFF. DNA of the CDR3: TGTGCCAGCAGCTTACCGGGACAGGGGGCTAGAACTGAGCTGTTTTTT.

The chain has TRBV28 and TRBJ1-1; D uncertain. Germline V gene sequence: CDR1 MDHEN, CDR2 SYDVKM. The V end was cut by 2 bases, the J end by 0 bases, with 13 bases between. This CDR3 contains 16 residues. The CDR3 DNA reads TGTGCCAGCAGTTTACTCTCACACGCCATGAACACTGAAGCTTTCTTT. This encodes CASSLLSHAMNTEAFF. Drawing the rest from reference TRBV28 and TRBJ1-1, the complete variable domain is DVKVTQSSRYLVKRTGEKVFLECVQDMDHENMFWYRQDPGLGLRLIYFSYDVKMKEKGDIPEGYSVSREKKERFSLILESASTNQTSMYLCASSLLSHAMNTEAFFGQGTRLTVV.

This clone was recorded only once. V usage is TRBV6-6 and J usage is TRBJ2-7; D remains ambiguous. The CDR3 consists of 14 residues. The V end lost 3 bases, the J end lost 3 bases, and 12 bases lay between the germline ends. Germline assignment: CDR1 MNHNY and CDR2 SVGAGI (reference sequence). Here the CDR3 DNA reads TGTGCCAGCAGTTATTCGAACGAATACTACGAGCAGTACTTC. The encoded protein is CASSYSNEYYEQYF.

This clone is a singleton in its sample. J is TRBJ2-7 and V is TRBV4-1; D not certain. The V gene's germline CDR1 is MGHRA and CDR2 YSYEKL. There are 11 residues in the CDR3. The V end lost 8 bases, the J end lost 2 bases, and 7 bases lay between the germline ends. CDR3 in amino acids: CASGEPYEQYF. The CDR3 DNA is TGCGCCAGCGGGGAACCCTACGAGCAGTACTTC.

The chain links TRBV28 to TRBJ2-5, with D hard to call. Germline assignment: CDR1 MDHEN and CDR2 SYDVKM. The germline V and J ends were trimmed by 5 bases and 5 bases, with 6 bases remaining between them. The CDR3 is 11 amino acids. CDR3 DNA sequence: TGTGCCAGCAGTCGTGGGGAGACCCAGTACTTC. Its translation is CASSRGETQYF.